The sequence of this TCR beta chain was determined in a study of blood T cell repertoires in COVID-19. Trimming removed 2 bases from V and 5 bases from J; junction bases left unmatched: 7. Germline V gene lookup returns CDR1 MDHEN and CDR2 SYDVKM. The CDR3 has 15 residues. Sequencing was performed with immunoSEQ multiplex PCR; in TCRdb, only in-frame clones are kept and a portion is missing. The sample includes about 320,000 clones, under 90% seen only once; the top ten take approximately 5.2%. This clone is a singleton in its sample. The rearrangement uses TRBV28 and TRBJ2-5; TRBD2 matches 8 bases. The TCR sequence derives from a man between 60 and 75 years old who had recovered from COVID-19. The sample was PBMCs or T cells enriched from blood (not recorded which). The CDR3 is CASSLGVAGRETQYF. In nucleotides, the CDR3 is TGTGCCAGCAGTTTAGGGGTAGCGGGAAGGGAGACCCAGTACTTC.